Below, 9 T cell receptor beta chains from the same sample are listed, as sequenced in a study of beta chain features in type 1 diabetes. General observations from the study: People with Type 1 diabetes carried modestly yet significantly shorter TCRB CDR3s in all four CD4+ subsets.

What was sequenced were expressed TCRB transcripts, since all of the isolated RNA had been reverse transcribed. Produced via immunoSEQ multiplex PCR; TCRdb's table is partial and in-frame only. The sample holds some 250,000 clones, approximately 15% seen once. Their cognate antigens are unknown. The material sequenced was naive CD4+ T cells from blood. These receptor sequences come from a man aged 30 to 39 with type 1 diabetes.

This clone was detected only a few times. This rearrangement joins TRBV30 to TRBJ2-7, with unresolved D. Germline loops: CDR1 GTSNPN, CDR2 SVGIG (reference sequence). Trimming removed 3 bases at V and 0 bases at J, with 9 bases between. CDR3 length: 13 amino acids. CDR3 residues: CAWRQKSSYEQYF. Here the CDR3 DNA reads TGTGCCTGGAGACAGAAAAGCTCCTACGAGCAGTACTTC.

This rearrangement joins TRBV5-4 to TRBJ1-2, with 7 bases that match TRBD1. This CDR3 contains 13 residues. Germline values: CDR1 SGHNT, CDR2 YYREEE (reference sequence). Trimming removed 4 bases from V and 4 bases from J; junction bases left unmatched: 4. CDR3 nucleotides: TGTGCCAGCAGCCGTGGACAGGCCTATGGCTACACCTTC. Its protein product is CASSRGQAYGYTF.

The chain joins TRBV7-2 to TRBJ2-3; D unresolved. This CDR3 region has 14 residues. The germline V gene has CDR1 SGHTA and CDR2 FQGNSA. With 4 bases removed from V and 3 bases from J, the gap between germline ends came to 11 bases. This CDR3 reads CASSSYSRTDTQYF. CDR3 nucleotides: TGTGCCAGCAGCTCTTACTCACGAACAGATACGCAGTATTTT.

This chain joins TRBV7-2 and TRBJ2-3; no clear D gene. The CDR3 has 14 amino acids. CDR1 is SGHTA and CDR2 is FQGNSA in the germline V gene. V shed 7 bases and J shed 1 base, with 12 bases lying between them. The DNA of the CDR3 is TGTGCCAGCACCGAGCGAATCGGCACAGATACGCAGTATTTT. Amino acid sequence: CASTERIGTDTQYF.

This clone was seen a handful of times. This chain connects TRBV11-2 to TRBJ2-1; D perhaps matches TRBD1 (5 bases). Germline CDR1 is SGHAT and CDR2 is FQNNGV. The ends were cut back, 5 bases at V and 4 bases at J, with 15 bases in the middle. The CDR3 is 15 residues long. This chain's CDR3 is CASSAVGALYNEQFF. The CDR3 region has the DNA TGTGCCAGCAGCGCCGTAGGGGCTCTATACAATGAGCAGTTCTTC.

This clone appeared a few times. The chain employs TRBV12-5 and TRBJ2-2; maybe TRBD2 (5 bases). The CDR3 has 13 amino acids. Trimming stripped 5 bases from V and 7 bases from J, with 11 bases between. Germline CDR1 is LGHNT and CDR2 is FRNRAP. The CDR3 DNA reads as TGTGCTAGTGGTGGAAGACGGGGCGGGGAGCTGTTTTTT. Translated: CASGGRRGGELFF.

A few counts support this clone. The chain joins TRBV28 to TRBJ2-7, with a weak D call TRBD1 (5 bases). V lost 6 bases and J 6 bases, leaving 12 bases between the germline ends. The CDR3 has 12 residues. CDR1 and CDR2 (germline): MDHEN, SYDVKM. The CDR3 sequence: CASRQDLGEQYF. CDR3 DNA: TGTGCCAGCAGACAGGACCTGGGCGAGCAGTACTTC.

This clone was seen only a few times. This chain joins TRBV6-5 and TRBJ2-7; D not certain. This CDR3 region has 12 residues. CDR1 is MNHEY and CDR2 is SVGAGI in the germline V gene. V lost 4 bases and J 2 bases, leaving 6 bases between the germline ends. The CDR3 here is CASSSDTYEQYF. The CDR3 DNA is TGTGCCAGCAGTTCCGACACCTACGAGCAGTACTTC.

This chain uses TRBV6-1 with TRBJ1-5, with D maybe TRBD1 (5 bases). Trimming removed 2 bases at V and 6 bases at J, with 5 bases between. CDR1 and CDR2 (germline): MNHNS, SASEGT. There are 12 residues in the CDR3. The CDR3 protein is CASSERGQPQHF. CDR3 in DNA: TGTGCCAGCAGTGAAAGGGGTCAGCCCCAGCATTTT.